A single sample is the source of the 24 T cell receptor beta chains below, sequenced in a study of shared clonotypes between healthy human individuals. Using immunoSEQ multiplex PCR, the repertoire was profiled, and TCRdb retains in-frame clones only, with some absent. Counted here are fewer than 850,000 clones, 95% to 97% occurring once; the ten biggest clones make up approximately 0.2%. The naive CD8 fraction comprised CD45RO-negative cells positively selected for CCR7 and excluded terminally differentiated effector memory CD45RA+ cells. Sequences were obtained from naive CD8+ T cells sorted from blood. These receptors were taken from a man under 40 in good health.

The V and J genes are TRBV27 and TRBJ2-7, with D unclear. Germline V gene sequence: CDR1 MNHEY, CDR2 SMNVEV (reference sequence). V lost 3 bases to trimming and J lost 6 bases, with 12 bases between them. This CDR3 is 13 amino acids long. In DNA, the CDR3 is TGTGCCAGCAGTTTCGGCGGAGCCCTCGAGCAGTACTTC. Protein: CASSFGGALEQYF.

This CDR3 reads CASIGSGLKLMNTEAFF. CDR3 DNA sequence: TGTGCCAGCATCGGCTCAGGTTTAAAATTAATGAACACTGAAGCTTTCTTT. This sequence joins TRBV28 and TRBJ1-1; D is uncertain. The V and J ends lost 7 bases and 0 bases respectively, with 21 bases between them. This CDR3 is 17 amino acids long. Germline V gene sequence: CDR1 MDHEN, CDR2 SYDVKM.

The chain carries TRBV10-3 and TRBJ2-7; 7 bases map to TRBD1. The germline V gene has CDR1 ENHRY and CDR2 SYGVKD. The CDR3 is 16 residues long. The trim removed 4 bases at V and 2 bases at J, leaving 11 bases unmatched. In DNA form, the CDR3 reads TGTGCCATCAGTGGGCCGGGGACAGTCGCCACCTACGAGCAGTACTTC. This codes for CAISGPGTVATYEQYF.

The gene calls are TRBV7-9 and TRBJ2-2; D is ambiguous. There are 12 residues in the CDR3. Germline lookup yields CDR1 SEHNR and CDR2 FQNEAQ (reference sequence). The V and J ends lost 5 bases and 4 bases respectively, with 5 bases between them. CDR3 sequence (DNA): TGTGCCAGCAGCGTCAGCACCGGGGAGCTGTTTTTT. Translating gives CASSVSTGELFF. Together with reference TRBV7-9 and TRBJ2-2, the CDR3 gives the full variable domain: DTGVSQNPRHKITKRGQNVTFRCDPISEHNRLYWYRQTLGQGPEFLTYFQNEAQLEKSRLLSDRFSAERPKGSFSTLEIQRTEQGDSAMYLCASSVSTGELFFGEGSRLTVL.

V gene TRBV30 combines with J gene TRBJ2-7; 7 bases are shared with TRBD1. The CDR3 consists of 13 residues. Germline V lookup: CDR1 GTSNPN, CDR2 SVGIG (reference sequence). The J segment lost 6 bases and the V segment lost 8 bases, leaving 13 bases of the junction unmatched. The CDR3 is CAQERDRPPEQYF. DNA for the CDR3: TGTGCCCAGGAACGGGACAGACCGCCCGAGCAGTACTTC.

V gene TRBV9 combines with J gene TRBJ2-1; 11 nucleotides align to TRBD2. Germline CDR1 reads SGDLS; CDR2 reads YYNGEE. The ends lost 4 bases at V and 8 bases at J; junction bases unmatched: 17. The CDR3 covers 18 residues. The CDR3 sequence is CASSSPIGLAGDGHEQFF. The CDR3 DNA sequence: TGTGCCAGCAGCTCCCCCATAGGACTAGCGGGTGATGGGCATGAGCAGTTCTTC. Variable domain in full (rest from reference TRBV9 and TRBJ2-1): DSGVTQTPKHLITATGQRVTLRCSPRSGDLSVYWYQQSLDQGLQFLIQYYNGEERAKGNILERFSAQQFPDLHSELNLSSLELGDSALYFCASSSPIGLAGDGHEQFFGPGTRLTVL.

The rearrangement links TRBV19 to TRBJ1-2, with D perhaps matching TRBD1 (5 bases). CDR1 and CDR2 (germline): LNHDA, SQIVND (reference sequence). V gave up 6 bases and J gave up 4 bases, with 12 bases separating them. This CDR3 is 13 amino acids long. The CDR3 nucleotides are TGTGCCAGTAGCGGGGCTTCGGGCTATGGCTACACCTTC. Its protein product is CASSGASGYGYTF. The full variable domain, in which reference TRBV19 and TRBJ1-2 provide the parts outside the CDR3, is DGGITQSPKYLFRKEGQNVTLSCEQNLNHDAMYWYRQDPGQGLRLIYYSQIVNDFQKGDIAEGYSVSREKKESFPLTVTSAQKNPTAFYLCASSGASGYGYTFGSGTRLTVV.

The chain links TRBV6-6 to TRBJ1-2; D ambiguous. V lost 0 bases and J 4 bases, leaving 6 bases between the germline ends. Germline V gene data show CDR1 as MNHNY and CDR2 as SVGAGI (reference sequence). This CDR3 has 13 amino acids. The CDR3 DNA reads as TGTGCCAGCAGTTACTCGACGAGCTATGGCTACACCTTC. As protein: CASSYSTSYGYTF.

As regards this clone: The same CDR3 arises from other DNA sequences in this sample as well. The chain links TRBV30 to TRBJ2-6; possible D gene TRBD2, 6 bases. The CDR3 extends over 14 amino acids. Trimming pared 5 bases from V and 1 base from J, leaving 9 bases between. Germline CDR1 GTSNPN, CDR2 SVGIG (reference sequence). The CDR3 DNA is TGTGCCTGGGGCGGAGGGTCTGGGGCCAACGTCCTGACTTTC. Protein product: CAWGGGSGANVLTF.

This clone turned up a few times. The chain joins TRBV5-1 to TRBJ2-5, with 10 bases identical to TRBD2. J lost 4 bases, V lost 0 bases, and 15 bases had no gene match. CDR3 length: 19 amino acids. Germline CDR1 is SGHRS and CDR2 is YFSETQ. This CDR3 reads CASSLAPHHIAGGGETQYF. CDR3 nucleotide sequence: TGCGCCAGCAGCTTGGCCCCACACCACATAGCGGGAGGAGGAGAGACCCAGTACTTC.

The chain joins TRBV23-1 to TRBJ2-5, with a possible D match to TRBD1 (5 bases). TRBV23-1 is an ORF; its function is uncertain. V lost 4 bases and J lost 0, with 12 bases in between. The CDR3 spans 15 residues. The CDR3 reads CASSPSRGYQETQYF. The CDR3 DNA reads TGCGCCAGCAGTCCATCAAGGGGTTACCAAGAGACCCAGTACTTC.

In the case of this clone: Its ends do not fully match the called genes, so a read error is possible. J is TRBJ2-5 and V is TRBV7-7; no definite D call. The J call is uncertain, as TRBJ2-7 better fits the DNA end. The CDR3 runs 13 residues. Germline CDR1 and CDR2: SSHAT and FNYEAQ (reference sequence). CDR3 bases: TGTGCTAGCAGCTTTGACCCGGGTGGCGAGCAGTACTTC. Protein product: CASSFDPGGEQYF.

The rearrangement uses TRBV13 and TRBJ2-7; tentative D call: TRBD2 (5 bases). The germline V gene has CDR1 PRHDT and CDR2 FYEKMQ (reference sequence). Trimming took 1 base from V and 4 from J, leaving 11 bases between them. The CDR3 spans 14 residues. CDR3 loop: CASSLVQREYEQYF. CDR3 coding DNA: TGTGCCAGCAGCTTAGTCCAAAGGGAGTACGAGCAGTACTTC.

The rearrangement uses TRBV4-1 and TRBJ2-1; the D call may be TRBD1 or TRBD2 (5 bases each). V was shortened by 4 bases and J by 1 base, with 14 bases between the two germline ends. Germline V gene lookup returns CDR1 MGHRA and CDR2 YSYEKL. This CDR3 spans 16 amino acids. CDR3 DNA sequence: TGCGCCAGCAGCCCTGGTGGGGGATCGTCCTACAATGAGCAGTTCTTC. Encoded protein: CASSPGGGSSYNEQFF.

As for this clone: Other DNA variants within this sample encode the same CDR3. The gene calls are TRBV19 and TRBJ2-1; D unresolved. The V gene's germline CDR1 is LNHDA and CDR2 SQIVND (reference sequence). The CDR3 runs to 12 residues. V was cut by 0 bases and J by 7 bases, with 4 bases left in between. CDR3 in DNA: TGTGCCAGTAGTATAGACAGGAATGAGCAGTTCTTC. Its translation: CASSIDRNEQFF.

This rearrangement joins TRBV4-1 to TRBJ2-1; 7 nucleotides align to TRBD1. This CDR3 spans 15 amino acids. V gave up 4 bases and J gave up 6 bases; unmatched junction bases: 9. CDR1 and CDR2 (germline): MGHRA, YSYEKL. The CDR3 nucleotides are TGCGCCAGCAGCCTCATAGGGGGCCCGATCAATGAGCAGTTCTTC. Protein sequence: CASSLIGGPINEQFF.

The J gene is TRBJ2-3, the V gene TRBV9; D unresolved. Between the trimmed V and J ends, which lost 6 bases and 2 bases, there was a span of 13 bases. CDR1 and CDR2 (germline): SGDLS, YYNGEE. The CDR3 spans 14 residues. The CDR3 spells CASTSGPHTDTQYF. CDR3 in DNA: TGTGCCAGCACCTCCGGCCCTCACACAGATACGCAGTATTTT.

The chain recombines TRBV5-1 with TRBJ2-7; 8 nucleotides align to TRBD1. Germline lookup yields CDR1 SGHRS and CDR2 YFSETQ. CDR3 length equals 14 residues. After removal of 4 bases from V and 2 bases from J, the junction contained 5 bases not matched to a gene. CDR3 loop: CASSTGTGAYEQYF. CDR3 in DNA: TGCGCCAGCAGCACCGGGACAGGAGCCTACGAGCAGTACTTC.

The chain joins TRBV27 to TRBJ2-3; the match to TRBD2 covers 7 bases. V lost 6 bases, J lost 1 base, and 7 bases stayed unmatched. The CDR3 totals 15 residues. Looked up from germline, CDR1 is MNHEY and CDR2 is SMNVEV (reference sequence). The chain's CDR3 is CASSPQREGTDTQYF. The CDR3 nucleotides read TGTGCCAGCAGCCCCCAGCGGGAAGGCACAGATACGCAGTATTTT.

The J gene is TRBJ2-1, the V gene TRBV29-1; 7 nucleotides line up with TRBD2. CDR1 and CDR2 from the germline V gene are SQVTM and ANQGSEA. The length of the CDR3 is 17 residues. The J segment lost 2 bases and the V segment lost 3 bases, leaving 13 bases of the junction unmatched. The CDR3 loop is CSVEPTTSAQPYNEQFF. The CDR3 DNA reads as TGCAGCGTTGAGCCCACTACTAGCGCTCAGCCCTACAATGAGCAGTTCTTC.

This clone was recorded once. The chain carries TRBV5-5 and TRBJ1-4; 7 bases match TRBD1. V shed 1 base, J shed 6 bases, and the junction held 3 bases outside the gene matches. The CDR3 extends over 14 amino acids. Germline CDR1 SGHKS, CDR2 YYEKEE (reference sequence). The CDR3 sequence: CASSLPGTDEKLFF. The CDR3 region has the DNA TGTGCCAGCAGCTTGCCCGGGACAGATGAAAAACTGTTTTTT.

This sequence joins TRBV28 and TRBJ2-1, with TRBD2 matching 10 bases. The CDR3 totals 15 residues. The V gene end was trimmed by 6 bases and the J gene end by 2 bases; junction bases not matched to a gene: 4. Germline loops: CDR1 MDHEN, CDR2 SYDVKM. The CDR3 DNA sequence: TGTGCCAGCAGCAGGGGACTAGCGCCCTACAATGAGCAGTTCTTC. Translated, it gives CASSRGLAPYNEQFF. The whole variable domain, remainder taken from reference TRBV28 and TRBJ2-1, is DVKVTQSSRYLVKRTGEKVFLECVQDMDHENMFWYRQDPGLGLRLIYFSYDVKMKEKGDIPEGYSVSREKKERFSLILESASTNQTSMYLCASSRGLAPYNEQFFGPGTRLTVL.

This chain connects TRBV10-3 to TRBJ1-1; D is perhaps TRBD1 (6 bases). V gave up 6 bases and J gave up 1 base, with 9 bases separating them. Germline values: CDR1 ENHRY, CDR2 SYGVKD. This CDR3 is 13 amino acids long. The CDR3 nucleotides read TGTGCCATCAGAAGACAGGAGAACACTGAAGCTTTCTTT. It yields the protein CAIRRQENTEAFF.

The genes are TRBV14 and TRBJ2-6; 8 bases map to TRBD1. The CDR3 length is 20 residues. Trimming at V came to 3 bases and at J to 1 base, leaving 14 bases not matched to a gene. From germline, CDR1 is SGHDN and CDR2 FVKESK. DNA for the CDR3: TGTGCCAGCAGCCAGTATCCCCCATGGACAGGGCAATCTGGGGCCAACGTCCTGACTTTC. It is translated as CASSQYPPWTGQSGANVLTF.